The T cell receptor (beta chain) described here comes from a study of lymphopenia after photon versus proton radiotherapy. The CDR3 spans 13 residues. Deletions cut 4 bases from V and 4 bases from J, with 8 bases between. Germline CDR1 is SEHNR and CDR2 is FQNEAQ (reference sequence). Method: immunoSEQ multiplex PCR; TCRdb's copy keeps in-frame clones and lacks some. The sample records about 83,000 clones, about 83% being singletons. The chain has TRBV7-9 and TRBJ2-1, with a tentative D call TRBD2 (6 bases). Sample: peripheral blood, taken from a patient treated with proton-based radiotherapy. The source is a man between 60 and 70 years old with pancreatic cancer. This CDR3 reads CASSSTSYNEQFF. CDR3 sequence (DNA): TGTGCCAGCAGCTCGACTAGTTACAATGAGCAGTTCTTC.